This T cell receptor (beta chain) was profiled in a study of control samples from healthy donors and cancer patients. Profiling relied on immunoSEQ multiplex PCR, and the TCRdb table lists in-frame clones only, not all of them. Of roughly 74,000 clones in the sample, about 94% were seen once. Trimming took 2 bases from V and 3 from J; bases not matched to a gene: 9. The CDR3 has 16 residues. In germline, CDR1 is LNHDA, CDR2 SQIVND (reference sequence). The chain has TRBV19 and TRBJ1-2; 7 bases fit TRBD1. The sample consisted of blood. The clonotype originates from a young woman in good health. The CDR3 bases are TGTGCCAGTAGTATACCAACAGGGGTCCAACACTATGGCTACACCTTC. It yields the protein CASSIPTGVQHYGYTF.